This T cell receptor (beta chain) originates from a study of T cells expressing NK-cell markers. Study as a whole: Each TCR beta repertoire originated in sorted T cells that were CD3+CD56+NKG2C+, CD3+CD56+NKG2C- or CD3+CD56-NKG2C+. Seven donors tested HCMV-seropositive and one tested seronegative among the eight sequenced. The study, taken as a whole, reports: Roughly six of the donors carried dominant NKG2C+ clonotypes that took up about 1.0-7.0% of their CD8+ T cells. Similarly, these clonotypes led the CD3+CD56-NKG2C+ fraction as well in a handful of donors.

Germline V gives CDR1 MDHEN, CDR2 SYDVKM. The CDR3 covers 13 residues. A remark on this clonotype: What it binds is not known.

Each CDR3 protein gets one entry in TCRdb, which reprocessed the 5' RACE reads and gives no DNA. Its table lists roughly 180,000 distinct CDR3 sequences. The TCR originated in a woman aged 18-69 years in good health. The chain joins TRBV28 to TRBJ1-1. Sequencing was performed on blood T cells: a sorted CD56 or NKG2C T cell subset, CD4+ or CD8+ T cells, or bulk PBMC T cells (not recorded which). CDR3 loop: CASSYQTNTEAFF.